Each of the 3 T cell receptor beta chains below was sequenced from the same sample in a study of control samples from healthy donors and cancer patients. Data came from immunoSEQ multiplex PCR; TCRdb stores just in-frame clones and leaves some out. The sample holds around 72,000 clones, 84% seen once. Sequenced input: blood. These receptors were taken from a man between 45 and 60 years old in good health.

This chain joins TRBV5-4 and TRBJ2-3; D is possibly TRBD1 or TRBD2 (6 bases each). Germline V lookup: CDR1 SGHNT, CDR2 YYREEE (reference sequence). V lost 2 bases, J lost 2 bases, and 9 bases lay in between. The CDR3 is 14 residues long. The CDR3 sequence is CASSLQGLTDTQYF. The CDR3 nucleotides read TGTGCCAGCAGCTTACAGGGACTCACAGATACGCAGTATTTT.

The V and J genes are TRBV2 and TRBJ2-3; 10 bases fit TRBD2. Germline CDR1 SNHLY, CDR2 FYNNEI. The CDR3 runs 15 residues. V lost 7 bases to trimming and J lost 1 base; unmatched junction nucleotides: 5. CDR3 in DNA: TGTGCCAGCACCCTCGGGACTAGCGGCACAGATACGCAGTATTTT. Amino acids: CASTLGTSGTDTQYF.

The rearrangement joins TRBV3-1 (or the pseudogene TRBV3-2) to TRBJ1-3; D is ambiguous. Trimming shortened V by 5 bases and J by 0 bases, and 2 bases separated the two germline ends. The germline CDR1 and CDR2 sequences are LGHDT and YNNKEL (reference sequence). CDR3 length: 12 amino acids. The DNA for the CDR3 is TGTGCCAGCAGCTACTCTGGAAACACCATATATTTT. The encoded protein is CASSYSGNTIYF.